The count of the clone carrying this TCR beta chain is one. These data come from a study of control samples from healthy donors and cancer patients. The CDR3 contains 14 residues. CDR1 is MNHEY, CDR2 SVGAGI, per germline. Between the trimmed V and J ends, which lost 4 bases and 0 bases, there was a span of 7 bases. Produced via immunoSEQ multiplex PCR; TCRdb's table is partial and in-frame only. The data show about 170,000 clones, roughly 91% seen once. This clonotype originated in a woman aged 25 to 45 in good health. This chain uses TRBV6-5 with TRBJ2-1; possibly TRBD2 for D (6 bases). The sample consisted of blood. The CDR3 sequence: CASSSEGSYNEQFF. The CDR3 nucleotides are TGTGCCAGCAGTTCGGAGGGCTCCTACAATGAGCAGTTCTTC.